Presented here are 17 T cell receptor beta chains from one specimen sequenced in a study of shared clonotypes between healthy human individuals. TCRdb keeps only in-frame clones here, not all; method: immunoSEQ multiplex PCR. Of under 550,000 clones listed, 90% to 97% are singletons. The specimen was naive CD4+ T cells sorted from blood. The sample's subset: CD45RA+ positively selected. These TCRs come from a woman younger than 45 in good health.

This sequence joins TRBV28 and TRBJ2-2, with TRBD1 identical over 8 bases. The CDR3 has 14 residues. The V and J ends lost 5 bases and 4 bases, in that order; junction bases with no gene match: 3. Germline loops: CDR1 MDHEN, CDR2 SYDVKM. The CDR3 coding sequence is TGTGCCAGCAGTCTCAGGGGGCCCACCGGGGAGCTGTTTTTT. This sequence encodes CASSLRGPTGELFF.

CDR3 nucleotide sequence: TGCGCCAGCAGCCCTGACAGGGATCATCCCTACGAGCAGTACTTC. This sequence encodes CASSPDRDHPYEQYF. This rearrangement joins TRBV5-1 to TRBJ2-7; 7 nucleotides align to TRBD1. The CDR3 covers 15 residues. CDR1 is SGHRS, CDR2 YFSETQ, per germline. Trimming took 4 bases from V and 2 from J; bases not matched to a gene: 9.

This chain links TRBV18 with TRBJ1-1; D gene unclear. CDR1 is KGHSH and CDR2 is LQKENI in the germline V gene. The CDR3 runs to 12 residues. V gave up 1 base and J gave up 7 bases, with 7 bases separating them. CDR3 loop: CASSPLDGEAFF. The CDR3 region has the DNA TGTGCCAGCTCACCACTGGACGGTGAAGCTTTCTTT.

Here the CDR3 reads CASRNRQPGEPMNTEAFF. The CDR3 DNA sequence: TGTGCCAGCAGGAACCGACAGCCCGGGGAGCCAATGAACACTGAAGCTTTCTTT. The genes are TRBV27 and TRBJ1-1; a possible D gene is TRBD1 (5 bases). Per the germline V gene, CDR1 is MNHEY and CDR2 is SMNVEV (reference sequence). V lost 6 bases, J lost 0 bases, and 23 bases lay in between. The CDR3 has 18 residues.

The chain recombines TRBV20-1 with TRBJ1-4; unclear D gene. Germline assignment: CDR1 DFQATT and CDR2 SNEGSKA (reference sequence). V was clipped by 3 bases and J by 8 bases, with 7 bases between them. The CDR3 extends over 11 amino acids. For the CDR3, the DNA is TGCAGTGCTAGCGGTTGGGAAAAACTGTTTTTT. Translating it yields CSASGWEKLFF.

V and J are TRBV4-1 and TRBJ2-5, with 10 bases matching TRBD2. From germline, CDR1 is MGHRA and CDR2 YSYEKL. The CDR3 covers 17 residues. The V segment lost 3 bases and the J segment 5 bases; nucleotides outside the gene matches: 12. The CDR3 bases are TGCGCCAGCAGCCATTCGGGTAGCGGGAGGCGGGGGGAGACCCAGTACTTC. Translating gives CASSHSGSGRRGETQYF.

This chain connects TRBV20-1 to TRBJ2-3; D gene ambiguous. This CDR3 spans 10 amino acids. Trimming took off 7 bases at V and 7 bases at J, with 9 bases between the two ends. The germline V gene encodes CDR1 DFQATT and CDR2 SNEGSKA (reference sequence). The DNA for the CDR3 is TGCAGTGGCGCCGTCTATACGCAGTATTTT. It encodes CSGAVYTQYF.

This chain uses TRBV19 with TRBJ1-5, with 7 bases aligning to TRBD1. J gave up 4 bases and V 5 bases, and 5 bases lay outside the gene matches. Germline-derived CDR1 and CDR2 are LNHDA and SQIVND (reference sequence). The CDR3 extends over 14 amino acids. The CDR3 nucleotides are TGTGCCAGTAGTTCAAACAGGGGTAATCAGCCCCAGCATTTT. It is translated as CASSSNRGNQPQHF.

The chain recombines TRBV7-9 with TRBJ2-1, with 10 bases identical to TRBD2. Trimming at V came to 3 bases and at J to 7 bases, leaving 3 bases not matched to a gene. CDR3 length equals 14 residues. Germline values: CDR1 SEHNR, CDR2 FQNEAQ (reference sequence). CDR3 region: CASSFQREGNEQFF. In nucleotides, the CDR3 is TGTGCCAGCAGCTTCCAGCGGGAGGGTAATGAGCAGTTCTTC. Variable domain in full (rest from reference TRBV7-9 and TRBJ2-1): DTGVSQNPRHKITKRGQNVTFRCDPISEHNRLYWYRQTLGQGPEFLTYFQNEAQLEKSRLLSDRFSAERPKGSFSTLEIQRTEQGDSAMYLCASSFQREGNEQFFGPGTRLTVL.

V gene TRBV4-2 combines with J gene TRBJ2-1; no clear D. Germline values: CDR1 LGHNA, CDR2 YNFKEQ. This CDR3 has 15 amino acids. Trimming shortened V by 1 base and J by 0 bases, and 7 bases separated the two germline ends. Written as DNA, the CDR3 is TGTGCCAGCAGCCAAGGTGACCGCTCCTACAATGAGCAGTTCTTC. Translation: CASSQGDRSYNEQFF.

V and J are TRBV19 and TRBJ1-1, with D possibly being TRBD1 (6 bases). The CDR3 spans 14 residues. From germline, CDR1 is LNHDA and CDR2 SQIVND (reference sequence). Trimming shortened V by 7 bases and J by 0 bases, and 12 bases separated the two germline ends. The CDR3 protein is CASTRGQMNTEAFF. The CDR3, as DNA: TGTGCCAGTACCCGAGGACAGATGAACACTGAAGCTTTCTTT.

The V call is TRBV9, the J call TRBJ2-1, with 7 positions matching TRBD2. The germline gives CDR1 SGDLS, CDR2 YYNGEE. The J segment lost 2 bases and the V segment lost 2 bases, leaving 4 bases of the junction unmatched. The CDR3 consists of 15 residues. The CDR3 loop reads CASSVGLAAYNEQFF. For the CDR3, the DNA is TGTGCCAGCAGCGTCGGCCTAGCGGCCTACAATGAGCAGTTCTTC.

This chain uses TRBV18 with TRBJ1-3; D gene unclear. Between the trimmed V and J ends, which lost 0 bases and 1 base, there was a span of 7 bases. This CDR3 has 15 amino acids. Germline CDR1 KGHSH, CDR2 LQKENI. The CDR3 sequence is CASSPPTPSGNTIYF. CDR3 nucleotide sequence: TGTGCCAGCTCACCACCGACACCATCTGGAAACACCATATATTTT.

V and J are TRBV2 and TRBJ2-5, with TRBD1 as a possible D gene (5 bases). This CDR3 has 15 amino acids. The germline gives CDR1 SNHLY, CDR2 FYNNEI. Trimming removed 9 bases from V and 2 bases from J, with 19 bases in between. CDR3 nucleotides: TGTGCCAGTGACTGGAGTGGGGCAGGGCAAGAGACCCAGTACTTC. Protein: CASDWSGAGQETQYF.

The chain uses TRBV4-1 and TRBJ2-7; D may be TRBD2 (6 bases). V lost 0 bases, J lost 2 bases, and 20 bases lay in between. CDR3 length: 18 amino acids. The V gene's germline CDR1 is MGHRA and CDR2 YSYEKL. For the CDR3, the DNA is TGCGCCAGCAGCCAAGATACGGGAGAAGGGAGTGTCCCCTACGAGCAGTACTTC. Translated: CASSQDTGEGSVPYEQYF.

CDR3 sequence (DNA): TGTGCCAGCAGCTTACCGGGGGGGGACGGGGAGCTGTTTTTT. Translated: CASSLPGGDGELFF. The chain recombines TRBV11-3 with TRBJ2-2; the match to TRBD2 covers 8 bases. CDR1 is SGHNT and CDR2 is YENEEA in the germline V gene. The CDR3 spans 14 residues. V lost 2 bases and J lost 7; bases outside the gene matches: 3.

The chain has TRBV4-2 and TRBJ2-2; maybe TRBD2 (5 bases). The CDR3 loop spans 17 amino acids. V gave up 0 bases and J gave up 0 bases, with 11 bases separating them. Germline V gives CDR1 LGHNA, CDR2 YNFKEQ. The CDR3 region has the DNA TGTGCCAGCAGCCAAGATAGCGCGAGTGCGAACACCGGGGAGCTGTTTTTT. This codes for CASSQDSASANTGELFF.